This TCR beta chain was identified in a study of T cells in pancreatic ductal adenocarcinoma. Only in-frame clones appear in the TCRdb table, and some are missing; sequencing was by immunoSEQ multiplex PCR. The repertoire holds around 100,000 clones, with around 96% as singletons. Surgery without prior neoadjuvant therapy was the treatment of the selected pancreatic ductal adenocarcinoma patients. Study outcomes and limitations: Tumor samples had fewer productive templates and roughly 8-fold fewer unique clonotypes than blood. No significant tumor-blood clonality difference; means were about 0.11 and 0.072. The resected cohort was biased toward the minority with early-stage disease.

This clone was detected only a few times. Antigen specificity is unknown. The source of this sequence is a human donor with pancreatic ductal adenocarcinoma. Material: PBMCs.

The CDR3, as DNA: TGTGCCAGCTCTCCGTTGACCAAGCGGGAGGGTATCTACGAGCAGTACTTC. Its translation: CASSPLTKREGIYEQYF. The chain links TRBV27 to TRBJ2-7, with 10 bases aligning to TRBD2. The junction had 16 bases not matched to a gene; V was cut back by 8 bases and J by 3 bases. CDR1 and CDR2 from the germline V gene are MNHEY and SMNVEV (reference sequence). The CDR3 consists of 17 residues.